The 26 T cell receptor beta chains given below trace back to one sample, sequenced in a study of radiotherapy plus CTLA-4 blockade in lung cancer. The table came from immunoSEQ multiplex PCR; TCRdb's copy has only in-frame clones and leaves some out. Of about 25,000 clones in the sample, 71% were seen once. The sequenced sample was peripheral blood, obtained from a patient treated with radiotherapy plus ipilimumab. These receptors all stem from a human donor with non-small cell lung cancer whose response to radiotherapy plus ipilimumab could not be evaluated.

V and J are TRBV6-1 and TRBJ1-6, with TRBD1 identical over 8 bases. CDR3 size: 15 residues. V lost 2 bases, J lost 10 bases, and 7 bases stayed unmatched. Germline V gene data show CDR1 as MNHNS and CDR2 as SASEGT. The CDR3 DNA reads as TGTGCCAGCAGTGAACCAGGGGGCGCAGGATCACCCCTCCACTTT. The encoded protein is CASSEPGGAGSPLHF.

The genes are TRBV9 and TRBJ2-1; TRBD1 is a possible D gene (7 bases). The CDR3 runs 17 residues. Trimming took off 5 bases at V and 2 bases at J, with 20 bases between the two ends. In germline, CDR1 is SGDLS, CDR2 YYNGEE. The chain's CDR3 is CASRAGTAAGPYNEQFF. CDR3 coding DNA: TGTGCCAGCAGAGCCGGGACAGCCGCGGGACCCTACAATGAGCAGTTCTTC.

The chain has TRBV7-2 and TRBJ1-4, with a weak D call TRBD1 (5 bases). The CDR3 is made up of 13 amino acids. Germline CDR1 SGHTA, CDR2 FQGNSA. Trimming stripped 4 bases from V and 6 bases from J, with 9 bases between. CDR3 protein: CASSSGEDEKLFF. DNA of the CDR3: TGTGCCAGCAGCTCGGGGGAGGATGAAAAACTGTTTTTT.

In its sample, this clone was seen a few times. The chain combines TRBV7-2 with TRBJ2-7, with 7 bases aligning to TRBD2. Trimming at V came to 0 bases and at J to 7 bases, leaving 9 bases not matched to a gene. CDR3 length: 15 residues. Germline values: CDR1 SGHTA, CDR2 FQGNSA. The chain's CDR3 is CASSLAGGRGGEQYF. The CDR3 DNA reads TGTGCCAGCAGCTTAGCAGGCGGGAGAGGAGGGGAGCAGTACTTC.

V and J are TRBV10-2 and TRBJ2-4, with a possible D match to TRBD2 (5 bases). CDR1 and CDR2 (germline): WSHSY, SAAADI. This CDR3 is built from 13 residues. Trimming cost V 5 bases and J 15 bases, with 20 bases left between them. CDR3 amino acids: CASSTRPDLRSYF. CDR3 DNA: TGCGCCAGCAGTACCCGGCCGGACTTGCGATCGTACTTC.

This clone is a singleton in its sample. The rearrangement uses TRBV19 and TRBJ2-5, with TRBD2 as a possible D gene (5 bases). Germline V gene data show CDR1 as LNHDA and CDR2 as SQIVND (reference sequence). Trimming stripped 5 bases from V and 1 base from J, with 11 bases between. The CDR3 sequence is 14 residues long. CDR3 nucleotides: TGTGCCAGTAGTGCCCGGGAACGCCAAGAGACCCAGTACTTC. As protein: CASSARERQETQYF.

The chain couples TRBV4-1 to TRBJ2-1, with 11 nucleotides matching TRBD1. In germline, CDR1 is MGHRA, CDR2 YSYEKL. The V segment lost 3 bases and the J segment 4 bases; nucleotides outside the gene matches: 5. CDR3 length: 16 residues. The CDR3 nucleotides read TGCGCCAGCAGCCAGATGGGACAGGGGGGTTACAATGAGCAGTTCTTC. This translates into CASSQMGQGGYNEQFF.

The chain uses TRBV7-9 and TRBJ1-2; TRBD1 matches 7 bases. Germline V gives CDR1 SEHNR, CDR2 FQNEAQ (reference sequence). The CDR3 is 16 residues long. After removal of 5 bases from V and 3 bases from J, the junction contained 12 bases not matched to a gene. The CDR3 sequence is CASSPGAGGGYYGYTF. The CDR3 nucleotides read TGTGCCAGCAGCCCCGGGGCAGGGGGAGGCTACTATGGCTACACCTTC.

A single count supports this clone. This rearrangement joins TRBV11-2 to TRBJ2-7; 11 nucleotides align to TRBD2. CDR3 length equals 17 residues. In germline, CDR1 is SGHAT, CDR2 FQNNGV. Germline trimming cut 0 bases from V and 1 base from J; bases unmatched to any gene: 5. The CDR3 DNA follows: TGTGCCAGCAGCTTAGATCGTAGCGGGAGGGGTTCCTACGAGCAGTACTTC. Translated: CASSLDRSGRGSYEQYF.

The chain uses TRBV5-8 and TRBJ1-2; D is uncertain. Germline V gene data show CDR1 as SGHTS and CDR2 as YDEGEE. Trimming took 7 bases from V and 2 from J, leaving 12 bases between them. This CDR3 is built from 13 residues. Written as DNA, the CDR3 is TGTGCCAGCCCTTTAGACAAAAACTATGGCTACACCTTC. Translated: CASPLDKNYGYTF.

The CDR3 region is CATSRDLERESSGNTIYF. The CDR3 DNA is TGTGCCACCAGCAGAGATCTCGAGAGGGAGAGCTCTGGAAACACCATATATTTT. The gene calls are TRBV15 and TRBJ1-3; D gene ambiguous. V shed 0 bases and J shed 0 bases, with 15 bases lying between them. The CDR3 is 18 residues long. In germline, CDR1 is LNHNV, CDR2 YYDKDF (reference sequence).

The genes are TRBV6-5 and TRBJ2-7, with TRBD1 matching 7 bases. V lost 4 bases and J lost 0; bases outside the gene matches: 9. CDR1 is MNHEY, CDR2 SVGAGI, per germline. The CDR3 totals 16 residues. The CDR3 here is CASSSWVTGSSYEQYF. In nucleotides, the CDR3 is TGTGCCAGCAGTTCATGGGTGACAGGGAGCTCCTACGAGCAGTACTTC.

The chain links TRBV7-8 to TRBJ2-7; weak D call: TRBD1 (5 bases). The CDR3 sequence is 14 residues long. Germline-derived CDR1 and CDR2 are SGHVS and FQNEAQ. Deletions cut 5 bases from V and 3 bases from J, with 14 bases between. The CDR3: CASSPMTDNYEQYF. The CDR3 nucleotides read TGTGCCAGCAGCCCAATGACAGATAACTACGAGCAGTACTTC.

The chain has TRBV7-2 and TRBJ2-5; perhaps TRBD1 as D (6 bases). The germline V gene encodes CDR1 SGHTA and CDR2 FQGNSA. CDR3 size: 14 residues. V was clipped by 3 bases and J by 1 base, with 9 bases between them. CDR3 DNA: TGTGCCAGCAGCTTTCAAGGGGGCCAAGAGACCCAGTACTTC. It yields the protein CASSFQGGQETQYF.

V usage is TRBV5-1 and J usage is TRBJ1-1, with 9 bases aligning to TRBD1. The CDR3 is 14 amino acids. Germline CDR1 reads SGHRS; CDR2 reads YFSETQ. V lost 4 bases, J lost 2 bases, and 3 bases stayed unmatched. CDR3 region: CASSGQGLNTEAFF. The CDR3, as DNA: TGCGCCAGCAGCGGACAGGGGCTAAACACTGAAGCTTTCTTT.

This chain links TRBV2 with TRBJ2-1; 7 nucleotides align to TRBD2. This CDR3 is built from 14 residues. The trim removed 4 bases at V and 6 bases at J, leaving 6 bases unmatched. CDR1 is SNHLY and CDR2 is FYNNEI in the germline V gene. The CDR3 region has the DNA TGTGCCAGCAGTGGCCTAGCGGTGCTCAATGAGCAGTTCTTC. Protein sequence: CASSGLAVLNEQFF. Complete variable domain (other parts from reference TRBV2 and TRBJ2-1): EPEVTQTPSHQVTQMGQEVILRCVPISNHLYFYWYRQILGQKVEFLVSFYNNEISEKSEIFDDQFSVERPDGSNFTLKIRSTKLEDSAMYFCASSGLAVLNEQFFGPGTRLTVL.

V gene TRBV6-5 combines with J gene TRBJ2-7; 8 nucleotides match TRBD1. Trimming cost V 7 bases and J 2 bases; bases outside gene matches: 4. The CDR3 sequence is 13 residues long. The germline CDR1 and CDR2 sequences are MNHEY and SVGAGI. CDR3 nucleotides: TGTGCCAGCACCCCAGGGGGCCCCTACGAGCAGTACTTC. Protein sequence: CASTPGGPYEQYF.

CDR3 DNA: TGTGCCAGTAGAGGCAGGGGCCGGGGCTATGGCTACACCTTC. Protein: CASRGRGRGYGYTF. J is TRBJ1-2 and V is TRBV19, with TRBD1 as a possible D gene (6 bases). The CDR3 has 14 residues. Between the trimmed V and J ends, which lost 6 bases and 4 bases, there was a span of 15 bases. Germline V gene lookup returns CDR1 LNHDA and CDR2 SQIVND (reference sequence).

This chain uses TRBV19 with TRBJ1-2; possible D gene TRBD1, 6 bases. Germline assignment: CDR1 LNHDA and CDR2 SQIVND (reference sequence). The CDR3 sequence is 12 residues long. Trimming stripped 9 bases from V and 7 bases from J, with 15 bases between. This CDR3 reads CASAITGSGYTF. DNA for the CDR3: TGTGCCAGCGCCATAACAGGGAGTGGCTACACCTTC.

The CDR3 sequence is CASSGGLAALQFF. The CDR3 coding sequence is TGTGCCAGCAGCGGGGGACTAGCGGCTTTGCAGTTCTTC. The chain joins TRBV5-4 to TRBJ2-1; 11 nucleotides agree with TRBD2. Germline CDR1 is SGHNT and CDR2 is YYREEE (reference sequence). This CDR3 contains 13 residues. With V trimmed by 4 bases and J by 12 bases, 6 bases remained unmatched.

J is TRBJ2-5 and V is TRBV6-5, with 10 bases that match TRBD1. Germline CDR1 reads MNHEY; CDR2 reads SVGAGI. V shed 6 bases, J shed 1 base, and the junction held 5 bases outside the gene matches. The CDR3 extends over 15 amino acids. CDR3 loop: CASSSRDRGQETQYF. DNA for the CDR3: TGTGCCAGCAGCTCCCGGGACAGGGGCCAAGAGACCCAGTACTTC.

The chain combines TRBV19 with TRBJ2-2; the D gene is possibly TRBD2 (7 bases). Germline V gene lookup returns CDR1 LNHDA and CDR2 SQIVND (reference sequence). Trimming took 7 bases from V and 6 from J, leaving 15 bases between them. The CDR3 runs 14 residues. The CDR3 is CASKSGRGAGELFF. DNA for the CDR3: TGTGCCAGTAAAAGTGGGAGGGGGGCCGGGGAGCTGTTTTTT. Based on the CDR3 plus reference TRBV19 and TRBJ2-2, the full variable domain is DGGITQSPKYLFRKEGQNVTLSCEQNLNHDAMYWYRQDPGQGLRLIYYSQIVNDFQKGDIAEGYSVSREKKESFPLTVTSAQKNPTAFYLCASKSGRGAGELFFGEGSRLTVL.

The rearrangement links TRBV6-1 to TRBJ1-1; the D gene is possibly TRBD1 (5 bases). CDR3 length: 15 residues. CDR1 is MNHNS and CDR2 is SASEGT in the germline V gene. V lost 6 bases, J lost 2 bases, and 16 bases lay in between. This CDR3 reads CASSPGGVGNTEAFF. In DNA form, the CDR3 reads TGTGCCAGCAGCCCTGGGGGGGTTGGCAACACTGAAGCTTTCTTT.

Only a few counts were recorded for this clone. The genes are TRBV30 and TRBJ2-5; 8 nucleotides align to TRBD1. The J segment lost 3 bases and the V segment lost 0 bases, leaving 6 bases of the junction unmatched. The germline CDR1 and CDR2 sequences are GTSNPN and SVGIG (reference sequence). The CDR3 length is 15 residues. For the CDR3, the DNA is TGTGCCTGGAGTGTACTTCGACAGGGGAAAGAGACCCAGTACTTC. Its translation is CAWSVLRQGKETQYF. Full variable domain (rest looked up from reference TRBV30 and TRBJ2-5): SQTIHQWPATLVQPVGSPLSLECTVEGTSNPNLYWYRQAAGRGLQLLFYSVGIGQISSEVPQNLSASRPQDRQFILSSKKLLLSDSGFYLCAWSVLRQGKETQYFGPGTRLLVL.

This chain links TRBV5-1 with TRBJ2-1; 13 bases fit TRBD2. The trim removed 4 bases at V and 5 bases at J, leaving 3 bases unmatched. The CDR3 extends over 15 amino acids. Germline-derived CDR1 and CDR2 are SGHRS and YFSETQ. The CDR3 coding sequence is TGCGCCAGCAGCGCGGGACTAGCGGGGAACAATGAGCAGTTCTTC. It is translated as CASSAGLAGNNEQFF.

This sequence joins TRBV29-1 and TRBJ2-3; possibly TRBD2 for D (6 bases). The V gene's germline CDR1 is SQVTM and CDR2 ANQGSEA. The CDR3 has 13 amino acids. Trimming cost V 7 bases and J 0 bases, with 11 bases left between them. CDR3 protein: CSAGLASTDTQYF. The CDR3 DNA sequence: TGCAGCGCGGGACTCGCGAGCACAGATACGCAGTATTTT.